This passage covers 21 T cell receptor beta chains from one sample sequenced in a study of cytomegalovirus exposure and HLA in healthy donors. With 60 Vbeta and 13 Jbeta primers, the PCR was carried out. Libraries were prepared by immunoSEQ multiplex PCR; TCRdb keeps only in-frame clonotypes and omits some of them. The data show fewer than 70,000 clones, with 75% to 85% seen just once and about 1.6% held by the top ten. Specimen: PBMCs. All receptors come from a human donor in good health.

The chain employs TRBV11-1 and TRBJ2-1, with D possibly TRBD2 on 6 matching bases. The germline gives CDR1 SGHAT, CDR2 FQDESV (reference sequence). V lost 1 base and J 3 bases, leaving 19 bases between the germline ends. This CDR3 has 18 residues. DNA of the CDR3: TGTGCCAGCAGCTTAGTCCGGCACGGGAGTGTCGACTACAATGAGCAGTTCTTC. Amino acids: CASSLVRHGSVDYNEQFF.

The chain uses TRBV19 and TRBJ2-1; TRBD2 aligns across 8 bases. The germline CDR1 and CDR2 sequences are LNHDA and SQIVND (reference sequence). After removal of 5 bases from V and 2 bases from J, the junction contained 8 bases not matched to a gene. CDR3 length: 16 residues. CDR3 sequence (DNA): TGTGCCAGTAGTTCGCGACTAGCGTATACCTACAATGAGCAGTTCTTC. Its protein is CASSSRLAYTYNEQFF. The complete variable domain, with remaining parts taken from reference TRBV19 and TRBJ2-1, reads DGGITQSPKYLFRKEGQNVTLSCEQNLNHDAMYWYRQDPGQGLRLIYYSQIVNDFQKGDIAEGYSVSREKKESFPLTVTSAQKNPTAFYLCASSSRLAYTYNEQFFGPGTRLTVL.

The V call is TRBV6-4, the J call TRBJ2-3, with TRBD2 identical over 14 bases. The germline gives CDR1 MRHNA, CDR2 SNTAGT. Trimming cost V 2 bases and J 4 bases; bases outside gene matches: 2. The CDR3 has 16 residues. The CDR3 nucleotides are TGTGCCAGCAGTGACCGACTAGCGGGGGGGCCAGATACGCAGTATTTT. It specifies CASSDRLAGGPDTQYF.

This clone was found once. The rearrangement uses TRBV19 and TRBJ1-5; TRBD1 matches 9 bases. This CDR3 spans 16 amino acids. The V and J ends lost 6 bases and 6 bases, in that order; junction bases with no gene match: 12. Germline CDR1 reads LNHDA; CDR2 reads SQIVND (reference sequence). CDR3 nucleotides: TGTGCCAGTAGACGGGGACAGGGAAATAGGCCTCAGCCCCAGCATTTT. It translates to CASRRGQGNRPQPQHF. The variable domain in full, with the rest retrieved from reference TRBV19 and TRBJ1-5, is DGGITQSPKYLFRKEGQNVTLSCEQNLNHDAMYWYRQDPGQGLRLIYYSQIVNDFQKGDIAEGYSVSREKKESFPLTVTSAQKNPTAFYLCASRRGQGNRPQPQHFGDGTRLSIL.

A single count supports this clone. The CDR3 DNA sequence: TGTGCCAGCACCGGAGCTGGTAACGAGCAGTACTTC. It yields the protein CASTGAGNEQYF. The chain has TRBV7-9 and TRBJ2-7; D uncertain. The V gene's germline CDR1 is SEHNR and CDR2 FQNEAQ (reference sequence). Trimming pared 7 bases from V and 5 bases from J, leaving 12 bases between. CDR3 length: 12 residues.

The chain couples TRBV30 to TRBJ2-6; the D gene is possibly TRBD1 (5 bases). V was pared by 0 bases and J by 3 bases, with 6 bases between. This CDR3 has 14 amino acids. Germline CDR1 reads GTSNPN; CDR2 reads SVGIG (reference sequence). CDR3 in DNA: TGTGCCTGGAGTGTCAGGGATGGGGCCAACGTCCTGACTTTC. Translation gives CAWSVRDGANVLTF.

This clone was observed a few times. The rearrangement joins TRBV18 to TRBJ2-2; the match to TRBD1 covers 7 bases. V trimming: 4 bases; J trimming: 5 bases; junction bases outside the gene matches: 4. This CDR3 has 14 amino acids. Germline loops: CDR1 KGHSH, CDR2 LQKENI. The CDR3 bases are TGTGCCAGCTCACGGGGACAGACGACCGGGGAGCTGTTTTTT. Protein product: CASSRGQTTGELFF.

This chain links TRBV18 with TRBJ1-1, with 12 nucleotides matching TRBD1. Losses at the gene ends were 3 bases for V and 6 bases for J; bases not matched to a gene: 5. The CDR3 sequence is 15 residues long. Germline V gives CDR1 KGHSH, CDR2 LQKENI. The chain's CDR3 is CASSPGTGGRAEAFF. The CDR3 bases are TGTGCCAGCTCACCCGGGACAGGGGGCCGCGCTGAAGCTTTCTTT.

The chain joins TRBV7-9 to TRBJ2-7; 11 bases fit TRBD2. The CDR3 totals 14 residues. V gave up 1 base and J gave up 11 bases; unmatched junction bases: 7. CDR1 and CDR2 (germline): SEHNR, FQNEAQ (reference sequence). The CDR3 bases are TGTGCCAGCAGCTTAGGGACTAGCGGGCGCGGAGAGTACTTC. This translates into CASSLGTSGRGEYF. Drawing the rest from reference TRBV7-9 and TRBJ2-7, the complete variable domain is DTGVSQNPRHKITKRGQNVTFRCDPISEHNRLYWYRQTLGQGPEFLTYFQNEAQLEKSRLLSDRFSAERPKGSFSTLEIQRTEQGDSAMYLCASSLGTSGRGEYFGPGTRLTVT.

The CDR3 DNA follows: TGCGCCAGCAGCGCGGGCCCCCGAAATACTGAAGCTTTCTTT. Translating gives CASSAGPRNTEAFF. The rearrangement uses TRBV5-1 and TRBJ1-1, with no clear D. Looked up from germline, CDR1 is SGHRS and CDR2 is YFSETQ. V lost 4 bases to trimming and J lost 5 bases, with 15 bases between them. The CDR3 length is 14 residues.

The chain employs TRBV2 and TRBJ2-2; 9 nucleotides match TRBD2. Germline V gives CDR1 SNHLY, CDR2 FYNNEI. The CDR3 consists of 15 residues. With 2 bases clipped from V and 5 bases from J, the junction kept 3 bases outside the gene matches. The CDR3 DNA follows: TGTGCCAGCAGTGAACTAGCGGGATTGACCGGGGAGCTGTTTTTT. It codes for CASSELAGLTGELFF.

CDR3 DNA: TGTGCCAGCAGGTACCGGGACAACTCCTACGAGCAGTACTTC. This encodes CASRYRDNSYEQYF. This chain uses TRBV6-5 with TRBJ2-7, with a weak D call TRBD1 (6 bases). Trimming took off 6 bases at V and 0 bases at J, with 12 bases between the two ends. Per the germline V gene, CDR1 is MNHEY and CDR2 is SVGAGI. CDR3 length: 14 residues.

This clone was seen more than once but under ten times. This chain connects TRBV10-3 to TRBJ1-1, with a possible D match to TRBD1 (5 bases). The germline gives CDR1 ENHRY, CDR2 SYGVKD. Deletions cut 10 bases from V and 3 bases from J, with 12 bases between. The CDR3 runs to 12 residues. This chain's CDR3 is CASRDSHTEAFF. The DNA for the CDR3 is TGTGCCAGCCGGGACTCTCACACTGAAGCTTTCTTT.

The chain couples TRBV28 to TRBJ2-7, with unresolved D. V lost 5 bases and J lost 6, with 8 bases in between. The CDR3 consists of 11 residues. The germline V gene encodes CDR1 MDHEN and CDR2 SYDVKM. The CDR3 region is CASSQSVEQYF. For the CDR3, the DNA is TGTGCCAGCAGTCAATCGGTCGAGCAGTACTTC.

This clone appeared a single time. V and J are TRBV7-3 and TRBJ2-3; D is perhaps TRBD1 (5 bases). This CDR3 is 14 amino acids long. Germline CDR1 SGHTA, CDR2 FQGTGA. V gave up 1 base and J gave up 6 bases, with 11 bases separating them. CDR3 nucleotides: TGTGCCAGCAGCTTAAGTAGGGGTTTCGATACGCAGTATTTT. Protein sequence: CASSLSRGFDTQYF.

The genes are TRBV6-1 and TRBJ2-1; possibly TRBD2 for D (6 bases). Germline CDR1 and CDR2: MNHNS and SASEGT. With 1 base removed from V and 3 bases from J, the gap between germline ends came to 13 bases. The CDR3 runs 16 residues. The chain's CDR3 is CASSEEAGSFYNEQFF. The DNA for the CDR3 is TGTGCCAGCAGTGAAGAGGCGGGAAGTTTCTACAATGAGCAGTTCTTC.

The chain couples TRBV15 to TRBJ2-5; 12 bases are shared with TRBD2. Trimming at V came to 1 base and at J to 2 bases, leaving 5 bases not matched to a gene. The CDR3 runs 17 residues. Germline loops: CDR1 LNHNV, CDR2 YYDKDF (reference sequence). The CDR3 region is CATSRGTSGTTQETQYF. In DNA, the CDR3 is TGTGCCACCAGCAGAGGGACTAGCGGGACTACTCAAGAGACCCAGTACTTC.

V usage is TRBV27 and J usage is TRBJ2-7, with 9 bases matching TRBD1. CDR3 length: 16 amino acids. CDR1 is MNHEY and CDR2 is SMNVEV in the germline V gene (reference sequence). V was pared by 2 bases and J by 5 bases, with 10 bases of the junction left unmatched. This chain's CDR3 is CASSLISRTGAHEQYF. The CDR3 DNA is TGTGCCAGCAGTTTAATTAGTCGGACAGGGGCCCACGAGCAGTACTTC.

This clone occurred a few times. The chain uses TRBV2 and TRBJ1-1, with 8 bases matching TRBD1. Trimming removed 9 bases from V and 0 bases from J; junction bases left unmatched: 3. From germline, CDR1 is SNHLY and CDR2 FYNNEI. The CDR3 loop spans 13 amino acids. CDR3 sequence reads: CASQTGVNTEAFF. For the CDR3, the DNA is TGTGCCAGTCAGACAGGGGTGAACACTGAAGCTTTCTTT.

CDR3 nucleotides: TGCGCCAGCAGCTTGGGTCCGGGACTAGCGGGATTCTACAATGAGCAGTTCTTC. This sequence encodes CASSLGPGLAGFYNEQFF. The J gene is TRBJ2-1, the V gene TRBV5-1; TRBD2 aligns across 13 bases. Trimming cost V 0 bases and J 3 bases; bases outside gene matches: 6. The V gene's germline CDR1 is SGHRS and CDR2 YFSETQ. This CDR3 is built from 18 residues.

V and J are TRBV27 and TRBJ2-5; D possibly corresponds to TRBD2 (5 bases). The J call may be incorrect, as the DNA end agrees better with TRBJ2-7. The length of the CDR3 is 15 residues. Germline loops: CDR1 MNHEY, CDR2 SMNVEV (reference sequence). The CDR3 spells CASSLSKLVSYEQYF. The CDR3 DNA follows: TGTGCCAGCAGTTTATCGAAACTAGTCAGCTACGAGCAGTACTTC.